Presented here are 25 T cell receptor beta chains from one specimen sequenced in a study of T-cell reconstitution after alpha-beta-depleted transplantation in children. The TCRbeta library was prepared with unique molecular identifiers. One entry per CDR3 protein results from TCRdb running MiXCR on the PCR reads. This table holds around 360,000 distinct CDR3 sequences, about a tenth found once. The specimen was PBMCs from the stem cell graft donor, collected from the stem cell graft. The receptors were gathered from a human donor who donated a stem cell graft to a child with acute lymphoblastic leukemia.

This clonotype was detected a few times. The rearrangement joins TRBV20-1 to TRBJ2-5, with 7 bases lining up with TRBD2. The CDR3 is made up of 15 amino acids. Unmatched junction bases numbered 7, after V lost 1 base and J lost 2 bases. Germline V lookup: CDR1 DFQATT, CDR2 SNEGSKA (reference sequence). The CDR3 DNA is TGCAGTGCTAGAGGGGGGTCTAGCGGACAAGAGACCCAGTACTTC. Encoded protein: CSARGGSSGQETQYF.

CDR3 in amino acids: CASSLGHTNTGELFF. CDR3 bases: TGCGCCAGCAGCTTGGGCCATACGAACACCGGGGAGCTGTTTTTT. The chain employs TRBV5-1 and TRBJ2-2; D gene ambiguous. V was clipped by 0 bases and J by 0 bases, with 6 bases between them. This CDR3 comprises 15 residues. Germline lookup yields CDR1 SGHRS and CDR2 YFSETQ.

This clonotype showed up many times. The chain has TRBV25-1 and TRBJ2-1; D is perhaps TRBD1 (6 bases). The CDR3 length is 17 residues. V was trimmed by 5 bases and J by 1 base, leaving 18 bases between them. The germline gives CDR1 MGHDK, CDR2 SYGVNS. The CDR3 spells CASSQGISWDSYNEQFF. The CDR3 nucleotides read TGTGCCAGCAGTCAGGGGATCTCTTGGGATTCCTACAATGAGCAGTTCTTC.

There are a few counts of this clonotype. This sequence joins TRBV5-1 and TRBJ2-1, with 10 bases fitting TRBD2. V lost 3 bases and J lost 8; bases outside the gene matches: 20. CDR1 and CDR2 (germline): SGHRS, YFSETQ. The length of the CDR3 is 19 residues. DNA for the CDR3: TGCGCCAGCAGCTACGAGGGCCTAGCGGGAGTCGGAACTACAGATGAGCAGTTCTTC. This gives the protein CASSYEGLAGVGTTDEQFF.

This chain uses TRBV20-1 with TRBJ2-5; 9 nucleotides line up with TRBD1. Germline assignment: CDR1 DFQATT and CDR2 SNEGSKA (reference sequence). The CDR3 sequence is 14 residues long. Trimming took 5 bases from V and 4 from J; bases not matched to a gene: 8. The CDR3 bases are TGCAGTGCTTTGACAGGGGGACCCTCAGAGACCCAGTACTTC. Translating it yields CSALTGGPSETQYF.

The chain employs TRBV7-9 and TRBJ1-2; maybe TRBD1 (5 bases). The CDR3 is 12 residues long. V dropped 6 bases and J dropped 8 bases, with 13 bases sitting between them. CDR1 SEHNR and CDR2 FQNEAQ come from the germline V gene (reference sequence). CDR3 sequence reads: CASRQSTEGYTF. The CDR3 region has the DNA TGTGCCAGCAGACAATCGACAGAGGGCTACACCTTC.

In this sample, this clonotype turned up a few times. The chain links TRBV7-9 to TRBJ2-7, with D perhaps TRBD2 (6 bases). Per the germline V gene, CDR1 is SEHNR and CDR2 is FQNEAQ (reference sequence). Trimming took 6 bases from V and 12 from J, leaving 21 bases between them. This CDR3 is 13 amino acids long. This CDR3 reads CASSYSGRHKGYF. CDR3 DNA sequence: TGTGCCAGCAGTTATAGCGGACGTCATAAGGGGTACTTC.

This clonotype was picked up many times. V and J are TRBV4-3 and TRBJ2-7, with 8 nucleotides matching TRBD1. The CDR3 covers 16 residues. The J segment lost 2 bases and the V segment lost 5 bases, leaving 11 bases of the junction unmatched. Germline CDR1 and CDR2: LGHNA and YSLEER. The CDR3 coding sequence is TGCGCCAGCAGCGTCCGGGACAGGCTACCTGCCTACGAGCAGTACTTC. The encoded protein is CASSVRDRLPAYEQYF.

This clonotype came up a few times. The CDR3 nucleotides read TGCGCCAGCAGCCAAGGGATCATCTACGAGCAGTACTTC. Encoded protein: CASSQGIIYEQYF. The chain recombines TRBV4-1 with TRBJ2-7; D gene ambiguous. Trimming pared 1 base from V and 3 bases from J, leaving 7 bases between. Germline CDR1 and CDR2: MGHRA and YSYEKL. There are 13 residues in the CDR3.

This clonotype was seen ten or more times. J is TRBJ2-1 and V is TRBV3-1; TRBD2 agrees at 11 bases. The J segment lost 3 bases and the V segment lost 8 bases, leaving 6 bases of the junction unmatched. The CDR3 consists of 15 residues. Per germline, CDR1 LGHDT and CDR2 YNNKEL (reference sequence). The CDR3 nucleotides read TGTGCCAGCGTTCCGACTAGCGGGAACTACAATGAGCAGTTCTTC. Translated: CASVPTSGNYNEQFF.

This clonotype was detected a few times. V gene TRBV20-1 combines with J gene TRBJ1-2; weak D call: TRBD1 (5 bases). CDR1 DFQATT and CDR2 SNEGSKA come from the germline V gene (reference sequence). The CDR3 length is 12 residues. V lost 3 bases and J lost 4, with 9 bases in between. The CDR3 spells CSASRVSYGYTF. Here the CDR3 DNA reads TGCAGTGCTAGCAGGGTGAGCTATGGCTACACCTTC.

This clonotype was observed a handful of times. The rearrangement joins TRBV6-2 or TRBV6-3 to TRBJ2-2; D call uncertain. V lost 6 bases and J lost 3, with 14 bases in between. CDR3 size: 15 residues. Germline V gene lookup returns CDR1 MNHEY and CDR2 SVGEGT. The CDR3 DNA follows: TGTGCCAGCAGCTACGGCAGGCTCTACACCGGGGAGCTGTTTTTT. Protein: CASSYGRLYTGELFF.

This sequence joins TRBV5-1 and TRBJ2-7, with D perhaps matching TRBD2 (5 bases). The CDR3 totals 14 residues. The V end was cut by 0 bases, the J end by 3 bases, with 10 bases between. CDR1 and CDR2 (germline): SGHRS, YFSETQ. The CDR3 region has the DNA TGCGCCAGCAGCTTGGGGGGAGCCAACTACGAGCAGTACTTC. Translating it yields CASSLGGANYEQYF. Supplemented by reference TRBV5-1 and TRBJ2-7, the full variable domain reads KAGVTQTPRYLIKTRGQQVTLSCSPISGHRSVSWYQQTPGQGLQFLFEYFSETQRNKGNFPGRFSGRQFSNSRSEMNVSTLELGDSALYLCASSLGGANYEQYFGPGTRLTVT.

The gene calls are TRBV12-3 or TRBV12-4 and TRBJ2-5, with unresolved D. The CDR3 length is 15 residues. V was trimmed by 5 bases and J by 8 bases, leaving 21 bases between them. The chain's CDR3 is CASSPPLIGMETQYF. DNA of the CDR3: TGTGCCAGCAGTCCGCCCCTTATCGGTATGGAAACCCAGTACTTC.

The CDR3 DNA reads as TGTGCCAGCAGCGAACTTAGCGGGGGCTCCTACAATGAGCAGTTCTTC. Encoded protein: CASSELSGGSYNEQFF. The chain uses TRBV7-9 and TRBJ2-1; the match to TRBD2 covers 9 bases. This CDR3 contains 16 residues. Germline CDR1 is SEHNR and CDR2 is FQNEAQ (reference sequence). The V gene end was trimmed by 5 bases and the J gene end by 0 bases; junction bases not matched to a gene: 5.

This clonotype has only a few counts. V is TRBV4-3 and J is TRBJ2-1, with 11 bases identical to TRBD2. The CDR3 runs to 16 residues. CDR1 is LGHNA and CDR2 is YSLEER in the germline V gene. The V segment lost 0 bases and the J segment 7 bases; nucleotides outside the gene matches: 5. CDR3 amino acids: CASSQDRSSGRNEQFF. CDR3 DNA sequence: TGCGCCAGCAGCCAAGATCGGTCTAGCGGGAGGAATGAGCAGTTCTTC.

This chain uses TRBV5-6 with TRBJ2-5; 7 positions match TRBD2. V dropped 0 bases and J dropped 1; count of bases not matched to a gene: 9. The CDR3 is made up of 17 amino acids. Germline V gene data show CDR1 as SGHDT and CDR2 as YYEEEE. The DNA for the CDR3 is TGTGCCAGCAGCTTGGCATTCATGCCTAGCGGCCAAGAGACCCAGTACTTC. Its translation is CASSLAFMPSGQETQYF.

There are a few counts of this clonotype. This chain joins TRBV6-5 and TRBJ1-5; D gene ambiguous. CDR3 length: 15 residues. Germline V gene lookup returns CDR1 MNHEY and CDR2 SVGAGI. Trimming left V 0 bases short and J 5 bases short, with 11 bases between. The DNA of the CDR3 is TGTGCCAGCAGTTACTCCTCCAGTCCCTATCAGCCCCAGCATTTT. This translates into CASSYSSSPYQPQHF.

CDR3 sequence: CASSYEMAYPSGANVLTF. The CDR3 DNA reads TGTGCCAGCAGTTACGAGATGGCGTATCCCTCTGGGGCCAACGTCCTGACTTTC. The chain joins TRBV6-5 to TRBJ2-6; D unresolved. The CDR3 consists of 18 residues. From germline, CDR1 is MNHEY and CDR2 SVGAGI. V lost 2 bases and J lost 0, with 14 bases in between.

The CDR3 sequence is CSASRGGNTEAFF. The CDR3 DNA reads as TGCAGTGCTAGCAGGGGAGGGAACACTGAAGCTTTCTTT. The V gene is TRBV20-1, the J gene TRBJ1-1; TRBD1 is a possible D gene (6 bases). Germline V gene sequence: CDR1 DFQATT, CDR2 SNEGSKA (reference sequence). The CDR3 is 13 residues long. The V and J ends lost 3 bases and 1 base respectively, with 9 bases between them.

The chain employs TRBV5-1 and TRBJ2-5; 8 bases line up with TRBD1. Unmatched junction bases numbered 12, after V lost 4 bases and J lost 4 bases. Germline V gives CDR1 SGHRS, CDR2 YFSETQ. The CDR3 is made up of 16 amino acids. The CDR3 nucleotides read TGCGCCAGCAGCCTCGGGACAGGAACTTGGGGAGAGACCCAGTACTTC. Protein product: CASSLGTGTWGETQYF.

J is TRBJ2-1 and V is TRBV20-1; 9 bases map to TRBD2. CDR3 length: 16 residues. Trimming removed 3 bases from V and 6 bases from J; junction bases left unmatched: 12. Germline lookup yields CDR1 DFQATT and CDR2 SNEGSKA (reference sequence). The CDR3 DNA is TGCAGTGCTAGGTTGACTAGCGGAGGTCTGGTCAATGAGCAGTTCTTC. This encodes CSARLTSGGLVNEQFF.

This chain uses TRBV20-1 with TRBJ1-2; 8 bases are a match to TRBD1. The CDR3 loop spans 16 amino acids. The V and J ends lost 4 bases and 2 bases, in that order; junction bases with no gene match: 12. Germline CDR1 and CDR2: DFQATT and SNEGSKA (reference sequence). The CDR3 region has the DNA TGCAGTGCTACCTTTGACGGACAGGGCGAAAACTATGGCTACACCTTC. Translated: CSATFDGQGENYGYTF.

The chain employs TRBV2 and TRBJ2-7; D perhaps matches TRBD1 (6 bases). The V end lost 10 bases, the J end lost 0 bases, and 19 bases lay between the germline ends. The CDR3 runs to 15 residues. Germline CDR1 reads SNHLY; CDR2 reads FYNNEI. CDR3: CATGGRTVSSYEQYF. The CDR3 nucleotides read TGTGCCACAGGCGGACGGACAGTGAGCTCCTACGAGCAGTACTTC.

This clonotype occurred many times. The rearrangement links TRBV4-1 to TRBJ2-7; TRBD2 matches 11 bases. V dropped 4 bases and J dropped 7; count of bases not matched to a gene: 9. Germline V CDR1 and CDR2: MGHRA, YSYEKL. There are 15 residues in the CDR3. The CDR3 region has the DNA TGCGCCAGCAGCCCACTAGCGGGAGACCTCCGGGAGCAGTACTTC. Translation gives CASSPLAGDLREQYF.